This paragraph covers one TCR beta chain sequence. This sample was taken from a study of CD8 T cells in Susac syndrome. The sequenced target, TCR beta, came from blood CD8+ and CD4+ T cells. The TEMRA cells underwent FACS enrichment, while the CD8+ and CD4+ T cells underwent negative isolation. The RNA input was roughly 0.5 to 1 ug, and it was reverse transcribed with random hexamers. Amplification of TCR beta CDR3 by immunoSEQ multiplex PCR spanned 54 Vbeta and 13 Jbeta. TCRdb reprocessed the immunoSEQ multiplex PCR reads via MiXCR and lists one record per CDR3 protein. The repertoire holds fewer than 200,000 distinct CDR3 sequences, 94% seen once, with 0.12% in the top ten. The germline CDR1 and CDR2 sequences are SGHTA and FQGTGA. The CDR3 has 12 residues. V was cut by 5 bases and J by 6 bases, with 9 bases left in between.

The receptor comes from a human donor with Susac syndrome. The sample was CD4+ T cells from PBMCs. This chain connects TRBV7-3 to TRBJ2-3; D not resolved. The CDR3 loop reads CASSQGLDTQYF. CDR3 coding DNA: TGTGCCAGCAGCCAAGGTTTGGATACGCAGTATTTT.